This entry describes one T cell receptor beta chain. The record originates from a study of blood T cells in healthy people across ages. Then a second PCR, running roughly 6 to 11 cycles, was carried out with a sample-barcoded 5' primer and a J-beta primer mix. TCRdb passed the 5' RACE reads through MiXCR, listing each CDR3 protein once. The top ten clones hold roughly 25% of a sample with just over 800,000 distinct CDR3 sequences, 55% to 65% of them seen once. This CDR3 region has 15 residues. Germline V lookup: CDR1 LGHNA, CDR2 YSLEER. V was shortened by 0 bases and J by 3 bases, with 12 bases between the two germline ends.

The sequenced material came from blood. The rearrangement joins TRBV4-3 to TRBJ2-7, with D maybe TRBD2 (6 bases). The sequence came from a man aged 25-40 years in good health. CDR3 sequence: CASSQDWDGSYEQYF. For the CDR3, the DNA is TGCGCCAGCAGCCAAGATTGGGACGGGAGCTACGAGCAGTACTTC.